This T cell receptor beta chain is drawn from a study of CD8+CD57+ T cells in acquired aplastic anemia. Background on the study: Yields of DNA that came from sorted CD4+ and CD8+ cells averaged about 3.4 ug.

V was cut by 2 bases and J by 4 bases, with 10 bases left in between. Germline assignment: CDR1 SGHTS and CDR2 YDEGEE. This CDR3 is built from 14 residues. CDR3 and TCR beta VDJ profiling relied on a genomic DNA template. One entry per CDR3 protein results from TCRdb running MiXCR on the reads. The repertoire holds 150,000 to 200,000 distinct CDR3 sequences, with just under 45% as singletons. The genes are TRBV5-8 and TRBJ1-3; no clear D. Sample: sorted CD4+, CD8+, or CD8+CD57+ T cells (not recorded which) from PBMCs. This receptor was identified in a human donor in good health. CDR3 sequence reads: CASSFGIGGNTIYF. CDR3 DNA: TGTGCCAGCAGCTTTGGTATCGGGGGAAACACCATATATTTT.